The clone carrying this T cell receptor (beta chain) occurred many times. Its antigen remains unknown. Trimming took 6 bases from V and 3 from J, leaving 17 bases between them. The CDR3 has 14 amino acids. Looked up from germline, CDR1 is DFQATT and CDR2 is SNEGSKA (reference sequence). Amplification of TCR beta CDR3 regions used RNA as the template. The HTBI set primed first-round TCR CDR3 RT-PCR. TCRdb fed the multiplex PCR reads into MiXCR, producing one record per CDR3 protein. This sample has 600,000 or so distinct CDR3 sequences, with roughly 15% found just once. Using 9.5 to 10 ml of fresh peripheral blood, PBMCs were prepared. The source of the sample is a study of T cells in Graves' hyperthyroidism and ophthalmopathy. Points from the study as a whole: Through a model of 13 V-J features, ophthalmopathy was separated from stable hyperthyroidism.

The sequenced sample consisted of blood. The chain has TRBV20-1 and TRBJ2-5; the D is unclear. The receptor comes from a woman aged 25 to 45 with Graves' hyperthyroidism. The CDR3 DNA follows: TGCAGTGCCCCGTTTAGGCAGCCTAAAGAGACCCAGTACTTC. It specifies CSAPFRQPKETQYF.